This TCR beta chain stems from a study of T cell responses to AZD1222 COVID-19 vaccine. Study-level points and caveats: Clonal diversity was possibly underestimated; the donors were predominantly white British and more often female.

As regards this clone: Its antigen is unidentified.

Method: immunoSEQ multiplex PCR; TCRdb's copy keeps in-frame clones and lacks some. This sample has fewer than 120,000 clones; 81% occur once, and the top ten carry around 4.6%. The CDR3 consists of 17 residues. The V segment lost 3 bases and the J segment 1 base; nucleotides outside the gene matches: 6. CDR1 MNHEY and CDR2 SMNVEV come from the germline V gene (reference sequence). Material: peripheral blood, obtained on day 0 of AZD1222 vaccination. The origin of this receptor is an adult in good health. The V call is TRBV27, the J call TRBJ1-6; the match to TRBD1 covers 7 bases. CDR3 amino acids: CASSFPQGESYNSPLHF. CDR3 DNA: TGTGCCAGCAGTTTTCCGCAGGGGGAGTCCTATAATTCACCCCTCCACTTT.